The source of this TCR beta chain is a study of control samples from healthy donors and cancer patients. This CDR3 is built from 13 residues. The V gene lost 5 bases and the J gene lost 4 bases, with 11 bases spanning the gap. From germline, CDR1 is SGHNT and CDR2 YYREEE (reference sequence). Repertoires were generated with immunoSEQ multiplex PCR, while TCRdb's copy carries only in-frame clones and drops some. The data contain about 180,000 clones, approximately 94% of them singletons. The V gene is TRBV5-4, the J gene TRBJ2-3, with D unresolved. This TCR came from a man under 40 in good health. Sequenced: blood. DNA of the CDR3: TGTGCCAGCAGGCCCCATGCCGCAGATACGCAGTATTTT. Protein: CASRPHAADTQYF.